This T cell receptor beta chain was identified in a study of shared clonotypes between healthy human individuals. Sorted subsets were amplified in replicate PCRs using 200 ng DNA, about 30,000 T cell genomes. TCRdb keeps only in-frame clones here, not all; method: immunoSEQ multiplex PCR. The sample includes some 1.5 million clones, approximately 98% of them seen just once. V was trimmed by 0 bases and J by 5 bases, leaving 9 bases between them. Germline V CDR1 and CDR2: ENHRY, SYGVKD. The CDR3 spans 14 residues. The specimen sequenced was naive CD4+ T cells sorted from blood. Subset noted: CD45RA+ positively selected. This sequence joins TRBV10-3 and TRBJ2-3; perhaps TRBD2 as D (5 bases). The TCR was taken from a man aged 25 to 45 in good health. DNA of the CDR3: TGTGCCATCAGTGAGTCATCGAGGGAAGATACGCAGTATTTT. It translates to CAISESSREDTQYF.